The clone carrying this T cell receptor (beta chain) was detected ten times or more. What it binds is unknown. This specimen belongs to a study of glioma-infiltrating T cells. Study-wide background: Blood libraries targeted roughly 4- to 10-fold coverage of about one million T cells. Notes on the study in general: A blood CDR3 motif signature was depleted in highly divergent patients. Gliomas, especially low-grade, showed above-expected tissue-blood divergence; non-neoplastic patients showed below.

The V gene's germline CDR1 is MNHEY and CDR2 SMNVEV (reference sequence). Trimming removed 4 bases at V and 7 bases at J, with 16 bases between. This CDR3 is 15 amino acids long. Amplification of TCR alpha and beta CDR3 regions from RNA used iRepertoire nested multiplex PCR. Using its own MiXCR run on the multiplex PCR reads, TCRdb lists one record per CDR3 protein. The sample includes more than 350,000 distinct CDR3 sequences, around 45% seen only once; the top ten take around 12%. The sequence derives from a human donor with low-grade glioma or glioblastoma, undergoing nonglioma brain surgery, or in good health (not recorded which). The chain is built from TRBV27 and TRBJ2-2; possibly TRBD2 for D (5 bases). Input material: glioma tissue, nonneoplastic brain tissue, or PBMCs (not recorded which). The CDR3 region is CASSSGWFGDGELFF. The CDR3 DNA sequence: TGTGCCAGCAGTTCCGGGTGGTTCGGGGACGGGGAGCTGTTTTTT.